Following are 25 T cell receptor beta chains from one sample sequenced in a study of molecular identifiers for immune sequencing clone quantification. TCRdb ran MiXCR on the PCR reads and lists one entry per CDR3 protein. The table includes about 510,000 distinct CDR3 sequences, around 23% detected once. Sequences were obtained from naive CD8+ T cells from blood, with Jurkat cell RNA spiked in. Subset: FACS-sorted CD8+CD4-CCR7+CD45RA+ naive T cells. Source of these receptors: a human donor in good health. Some libraries in this study had Jurkat cell RNA spiked in.

This clonotype showed up many times. The rearrangement links TRBV7-9 to TRBJ2-3; the D is unclear. V shed 1 base and J shed 3 bases, with 5 bases lying between them. The CDR3 covers 13 residues. The V gene's germline CDR1 is SEHNR and CDR2 FQNEAQ (reference sequence). DNA for the CDR3: TGTGCCAGCAGCTTAGAGAAGACAGATACGCAGTATTTT. It specifies CASSLEKTDTQYF.

This clonotype was seen a handful of times. A much larger clone sits a single nucleotide away, making a read error possible. V and J are TRBV20-1 and TRBJ2-3, with D possibly being TRBD1 (5 bases). The better agreement between TRBJ1-5 and the DNA end casts doubt on the J call. CDR3 length equals 13 residues. Germline V CDR1 and CDR2: DFQATT, SNEGSKA (reference sequence). The CDR3 here is CSASGGSTDTQHF. The CDR3 DNA reads as TGCAGTGCTAGCGGGGGAAGCACAGATACGCAGCATTTT.

This clonotype was counted only a few times. The V call is TRBV14, the J call TRBJ1-3, with a weak D call TRBD1 (6 bases). This CDR3 is 14 amino acids long. Germline lookup yields CDR1 SGHDN and CDR2 FVKESK. Trimming removed 4 bases at V and 3 bases at J, with 10 bases between. CDR3 DNA sequence: TGTGCCAGCAGCCCACCAGGGGTTGGAAACACCATATATTTT. Protein sequence: CASSPPGVGNTIYF.

This clonotype was detected a few times. Given a much more abundant clone one base away, this may be a read error. V is TRBV7-2 and J is TRBJ2-4; possible D gene TRBD2, 7 bases. Germline values: CDR1 SGHTA, CDR2 FQGNSA. The CDR3 is made up of 16 amino acids. V lost 0 bases and J 5 bases, leaving 14 bases between the germline ends. The CDR3 nucleotides read TGTGCCAGCAGCTTAGCTGGGGGGGCCCCCCAAAACATTCAGTACTTC. Translated, it gives CASSLAGGAPQNIQYF.

This clonotype showed up just a few times. The CDR3 reads CASSYGDKGWNEQFF. The CDR3 region has the DNA TGTGCCAGCAGTTACGGGGATAAGGGGTGGAATGAGCAGTTCTTC. This chain connects TRBV6-5 to TRBJ2-1, with D tentatively TRBD1 (5 bases). Trimming removed 2 bases at V and 7 bases at J, with 15 bases between. Per the germline V gene, CDR1 is MNHEY and CDR2 is SVGAGI. The CDR3 has 15 amino acids.

V usage is TRBV11-2 and J usage is TRBJ1-1; no clear D. This CDR3 has 13 amino acids. CDR1 is SGHAT, CDR2 FQNNGV, per germline. V dropped 3 bases and J dropped 6 bases, with 11 bases sitting between them. CDR3 region: CASSLPFNAEAFF. CDR3 bases: TGTGCCAGCAGCTTGCCCTTCAACGCTGAAGCTTTCTTT.

As concerns this clonotype: A much larger clone differs from this one at a single base, so this may be a read error. The conserved final phenylalanine or tryptophan is absent from the CDR3, which likely points to a read error. J is TRBJ2-4 and V is TRBV6-2 or TRBV6-3, with 8 bases aligning to TRBD1. V was pared by 3 bases and J by 12 bases, with 7 bases of the junction left unmatched. Germline loops: CDR1 MNHEY, CDR2 SVGEGT. The CDR3 is 13 residues long. The CDR3 region has the DNA TGTGCCAGCAGTTATTCCGACAGGGGCGATCAGTACTCC. It encodes CASSYSDRGDQYS.

In regard to this clonotype: Just one base apart from a much larger clone, this may be a read error. V is TRBV5-1 and J is TRBJ1-6; D unclear. Trimming took 5 bases from V and 6 from J, leaving 12 bases between them. This CDR3 is 14 amino acids long. Germline values: CDR1 SGHRS, CDR2 YFSETQ. The CDR3 region has the DNA TGCGCCAGCAGACCAAAAAGTCCTAATTCACCCCTCCACTTT. It is translated as CASRPKSPNSPLHF.

This clonotype has just a few counts. The chain employs TRBV5-6 and TRBJ2-7, with a possible D match to TRBD2 (5 bases). The CDR3 runs to 14 residues. Per germline, CDR1 SGHDT and CDR2 YYEEEE. Trimming removed 4 bases at V and 2 bases at J, with 13 bases between. The CDR3 coding sequence is TGTGCCAGCAGCCGGGGATCGACCCCCTACGAGCAGTACTTC. It is translated as CASSRGSTPYEQYF.

To note about this clonotype: This sequence may be a read error, since a much larger clone differs from it by one base. The chain has TRBV7-8 and TRBJ1-5; a possible D gene is TRBD1 (5 bases). The germline V gene has CDR1 SGHVS and CDR2 FQNEAQ. The CDR3 length is 20 residues. V was pared by 5 bases and J by 1 base, with 27 bases between. CDR3 DNA sequence: TGTGCCAGCAGCCCCCACTTGAGTTTGGACACTGTCGGCAGCAATCAGCCCCAGCATTTT. Its translation: CASSPHLSLDTVGSNQPQHF.

This clonotype came up many times. V is TRBV29-1 and J is TRBJ1-1; D gene uncertain. The CDR3 consists of 12 residues. V was pared by 7 bases and J by 1 base, with 10 bases between. From germline, CDR1 is SQVTM and CDR2 ANQGSEA. DNA for the CDR3: TGCAGCGCTGTCCGGCAGAACACTGAAGCTTTCTTT. Protein sequence: CSAVRQNTEAFF.

The chain joins TRBV4-1 to TRBJ1-5; 7 bases fit TRBD1. Germline V gives CDR1 MGHRA, CDR2 YSYEKL. This CDR3 is built from 17 residues. Trimming at V came to 4 bases and at J to 0 bases, leaving 9 bases not matched to a gene. The CDR3 DNA is TGCGCCAGCAGCCTACACCCAGGGACAGATAGCAATCAGCCCCAGCATTTT. Translation: CASSLHPGTDSNQPQHF.

This clonotype was seen a handful of times. The genes are TRBV10-3 and TRBJ1-1; TRBD1 agrees at 7 bases. CDR1 ENHRY and CDR2 SYGVKD come from the germline V gene. The CDR3 extends over 13 amino acids. Trimming removed 6 bases from V and 7 bases from J; junction bases left unmatched: 8. This CDR3 is CAIREGALNEAFF. The CDR3 region has the DNA TGTGCCATCAGAGAGGGGGCACTGAATGAAGCTTTCTTT.

The chain links TRBV5-8 to TRBJ2-7; tentatively, D is TRBD2 (5 bases). The V gene's germline CDR1 is SGHTS and CDR2 YDEGEE. The V and J ends lost 0 bases and 9 bases respectively, with 13 bases between them. The CDR3 runs 13 residues. CDR3 residues: CASSLVSAEVQYF. DNA of the CDR3: TGTGCCAGCAGCTTGGTGTCAGCGGAGGTGCAGTACTTC.

With respect to this clonotype: One end of the junction fails to match germline, which may point to a read error. The rearrangement joins TRBV4-1 to TRBJ1-5; D is uncertain. This CDR3 is built from 15 residues. Germline assignment: CDR1 MGHRA and CDR2 YSYEKL. Here the CDR3 reads CTSSQVDQGNQPQHF. The CDR3, as DNA: TGCACCAGCAGCCAAGTTGATCAAGGGAATCAGCCCCAGCATTTT.

This clonotype was picked up a small number of times. The chain recombines TRBV27 with TRBJ2-2; D may be TRBD2 (5 bases). Germline-derived CDR1 and CDR2 are MNHEY and SMNVEV (reference sequence). V lost 4 bases to trimming and J lost 6 bases, with 15 bases between them. The CDR3 contains 15 residues. CDR3 sequence (DNA): TGTGCCAGCAGTTCCCTCGGGGAGTTGGCCGGGGAGCTGTTTTTT. Residues: CASSSLGELAGELFF.

V usage is TRBV20-1 and J usage is TRBJ1-6, with 7 bases that match TRBD1. The V gene end was trimmed by 0 bases and the J gene end by 5 bases; junction bases not matched to a gene: 7. CDR1 is DFQATT and CDR2 is SNEGSKA in the germline V gene (reference sequence). The CDR3 has 16 residues. The CDR3 DNA follows: TGCAGTGCTAGAGATGGTCGGGACAGAAATAATTCACCCCTCCACTTT. Translated, it gives CSARDGRDRNNSPLHF.

This clonotype has a single count. The rearrangement uses TRBV28 and TRBJ2-7; weak D call: TRBD2 (5 bases). Germline V gene data show CDR1 as MDHEN and CDR2 as SYDVKM. The CDR3 spans 15 residues. Trimming took 5 bases from V and 2 from J, leaving 16 bases between them. CDR3 DNA sequence: TGTGCCAGCAGTACTCAGGACTGGGAAGCCTACGAGCAGTACTTC. This codes for CASSTQDWEAYEQYF.

This clonotype was recorded a few times. The rearrangement joins TRBV18 to TRBJ1-2, with 10 bases identical to TRBD1. The germline gives CDR1 KGHSH, CDR2 LQKENI. Unmatched junction bases numbered 3, after V lost 2 bases and J lost 3 bases. CDR3 length equals 15 residues. DNA of the CDR3: TGTGCCAGCTCACCAGGGACAGGGGCACACTATGGCTACACCTTC. Its protein is CASSPGTGAHYGYTF.

The V gene is TRBV27, the J gene TRBJ2-7; 13 bases line up with TRBD2. The CDR3 has 16 amino acids. J lost 7 bases, V lost 5 bases, and 11 bases had no gene match. Germline CDR1 reads MNHEY; CDR2 reads SMNVEV (reference sequence). The CDR3, as DNA: TGTGCCAGCAGTGCCCGGACTAGCGGGAGCTTAAATGAGCAGTACTTC. It yields the protein CASSARTSGSLNEQYF.

This clonotype showed up many times. The chain joins TRBV7-6 to TRBJ2-3; perhaps TRBD1 as D (5 bases). Looked up from germline, CDR1 is SGHVS and CDR2 is FNYEAQ. With 4 bases removed from V and 2 bases from J, the gap between germline ends came to 22 bases. The length of the CDR3 is 18 residues. CDR3 DNA: TGTGCCAGCAGCTCCGGACATGCCCTGCGTCTGAACACAGATACGCAGTATTTT. This gives the protein CASSSGHALRLNTDTQYF.

The rearrangement links TRBV11-2 to TRBJ2-1; TRBD1 is a possible D gene (7 bases). The CDR3 runs to 15 residues. CDR1 and CDR2 (germline): SGHAT, FQNNGV. The V end lost 8 bases, the J end lost 8 bases, and 22 bases lay between the germline ends. The DNA of the CDR3 is TGTGCCAGCGGGGGGAGGAGGGGGCGTAGCGATGAGCAGTTCTTC. Amino acids: CASGGRRGRSDEQFF.

The CDR3 nucleotides are TGTGCCAGCAGCTCGCACCGGGACAGGTCCGCGGTGACCCAGTACTTC. This gives the protein CASSSHRDRSAVTQYF. V gene TRBV11-2 combines with J gene TRBJ2-5, with 8 bases identical to TRBD1. Germline V gene data show CDR1 as SGHAT and CDR2 as FQNNGV. The CDR3 is made up of 16 amino acids. V dropped 4 bases and J dropped 7; count of bases not matched to a gene: 14.

This clonotype was found a few times. The J gene is TRBJ1-2, the V gene TRBV9, with D uncertain. Trimming removed 0 bases from V and 3 bases from J, with 12 bases in between. Per the germline V gene, CDR1 is SGDLS and CDR2 is YYNGEE. The CDR3 runs to 15 residues. CDR3 bases: TGTGCCAGCAGCGTAGAGGGAGGACTCGACTATGGCTACACCTTC. Protein product: CASSVEGGLDYGYTF.

The sample holds a few counts of this clonotype. The chain combines TRBV28 with TRBJ1-2, with 7 bases lining up with TRBD1. Germline assignment: CDR1 MDHEN and CDR2 SYDVKM. The V and J ends lost 5 bases and 3 bases, in that order; junction bases with no gene match: 9. CDR3 size: 15 residues. The DNA for the CDR3 is TGTGCCAGCAGTCCCTCGACAGGGTCGTACTATGGCTACACCTTC. It is translated as CASSPSTGSYYGYTF.